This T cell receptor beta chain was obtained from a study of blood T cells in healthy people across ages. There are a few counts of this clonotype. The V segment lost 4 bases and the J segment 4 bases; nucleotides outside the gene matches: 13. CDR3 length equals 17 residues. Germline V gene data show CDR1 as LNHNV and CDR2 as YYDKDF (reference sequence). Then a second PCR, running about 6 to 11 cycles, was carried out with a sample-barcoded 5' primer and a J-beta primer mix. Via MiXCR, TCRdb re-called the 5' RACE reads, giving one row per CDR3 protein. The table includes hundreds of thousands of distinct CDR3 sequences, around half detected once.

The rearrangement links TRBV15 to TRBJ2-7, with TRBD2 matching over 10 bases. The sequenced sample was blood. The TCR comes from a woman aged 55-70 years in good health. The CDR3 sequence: CATSTDRTSGDLYEQYF. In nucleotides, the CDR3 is TGTGCCACCAGCACCGACCGGACTAGCGGAGATCTATACGAGCAGTACTTC.